The 24 T cell receptor beta chains reported below all come from one sample, sequenced in a study of primary melanoma T cells and metastatic recurrence. Only in-frame clones appear in the TCRdb table, and some are missing; sequencing was by immunoSEQ multiplex PCR. Of around 3,000 clones in the sample, roughly four fifths were seen once. The sequenced sample was melanoma tumor tissue. The source is a human donor with melanoma.

This clone was seen only a few times. The chain joins TRBV6-8 to TRBJ1-1, with a possible D match to TRBD1 (5 bases). The germline CDR1 and CDR2 sequences are MNHGY and SAAAGT. The CDR3 contains 14 residues. Trimming stripped 8 bases from V and 0 bases from J, with 13 bases between. The DNA for the CDR3 is TGTGCCAGCCCCAGGGACGGAATGAACACTGAAGCTTTCTTT. As protein: CASPRDGMNTEAFF.

This clone came up a few times. The chain links TRBV11-3 to TRBJ2-7; 8 bases fit TRBD2. Trimming at V came to 8 bases and at J to 4 bases, leaving 10 bases not matched to a gene. The germline V gene has CDR1 SGHNT and CDR2 YENEEA. The CDR3 is 14 amino acids. The CDR3 sequence is CASHVRGESYEQYF. DNA of the CDR3: TGTGCCAGCCATGTGCGGGGGGAATCTTACGAGCAGTACTTC.

V usage is TRBV15 and J usage is TRBJ2-7; no reliable D call. The germline V and J ends were trimmed by 4 bases and 2 bases, with 15 bases remaining between them. Germline V gene data show CDR1 as LNHNV and CDR2 as YYDKDF (reference sequence). The CDR3 is 15 residues long. DNA for the CDR3: TGTGCCACCAGCACCTATGGACCGCTTACCTACGAGCAGTACTTC. Translating it yields CATSTYGPLTYEQYF.

This chain uses TRBV23-1 with TRBJ2-7, with 8 bases aligning to TRBD1. TRBV23-1 has ORF status, its function being uncertain. CDR3 size: 15 residues. The V gene end was trimmed by 6 bases and the J gene end by 0 bases; junction bases not matched to a gene: 7. This CDR3 reads CASSQDRGHSYEQYF. CDR3 DNA sequence: TGCGCCAGCAGCCAAGACAGGGGCCACTCCTACGAGCAGTACTTC.

In nucleotides, the CDR3 is TGTGCCAGCAGCTTGGGGGAGGCCCCAGATACGCAGTATTTT. This gives the protein CASSLGEAPDTQYF. The chain links TRBV28 to TRBJ2-3, with D tentatively TRBD2 (6 bases). V gave up 6 bases and J gave up 4 bases, with 14 bases separating them. This CDR3 spans 14 amino acids. CDR1 is MDHEN, CDR2 SYDVKM, per germline.

This rearrangement joins TRBV29-1 to TRBJ1-1, with TRBD1 matching over 9 bases. This CDR3 spans 13 amino acids. The V segment lost 3 bases and the J segment 2 bases; nucleotides outside the gene matches: 1. CDR1 SQVTM and CDR2 ANQGSEA come from the germline V gene. As DNA, the CDR3 is TGCAGCGTTGAGACAGGGGGTAACACTGAAGCTTTCTTT. This translates into CSVETGGNTEAFF.

V and J are TRBV28 and TRBJ2-7, with 7 bases lining up with TRBD2. The junction had 3 bases not matched to a gene; V was cut back by 2 bases and J by 2 bases. Germline V gene lookup returns CDR1 MDHEN and CDR2 SYDVKM. This CDR3 has 14 amino acids. The CDR3 is CASSLGTTTYEQYF. The DNA for the CDR3 is TGTGCCAGCAGTTTAGGGACTACTACCTACGAGCAGTACTTC.

This clone was seen only once. J is TRBJ2-7 and V is TRBV18; D unclear. Germline V gives CDR1 KGHSH, CDR2 LQKENI. Trimming took off 3 bases at V and 0 bases at J, with 3 bases between the two ends. There are 12 residues in the CDR3. DNA for the CDR3: TGTGCCAGCTCACCTAGCTCCTACGAGCAGTACTTC. The encoded protein is CASSPSSYEQYF.

The rearrangement uses TRBV12-5 and TRBJ2-7, with 8 bases fitting TRBD2. The CDR3 sequence is 14 residues long. V gave up 7 bases and J gave up 2 bases; unmatched junction bases: 7. Germline V CDR1 and CDR2: LGHNT, FRNRAP. The chain's CDR3 is CASDGGGTTYEQYF. The CDR3 DNA reads as TGTGCTAGTGACGGGGGGGGTACTACCTACGAGCAGTACTTC.

This clone was recorded a few times. V gene TRBV6-8 combines with J gene TRBJ2-3; D is uncertain. With 6 bases removed from V and 0 bases from J, the gap between germline ends came to 10 bases. The CDR3 consists of 14 residues. Germline assignment: CDR1 MNHGY and CDR2 SAAAGT. CDR3 sequence (DNA): TGTGCCAGCAGACCTTTCGCCAGCACAGATACGCAGTATTTT. Protein product: CASRPFASTDTQYF.

This chain joins TRBV1 and TRBJ2-7; TRBD2, the D gene given by the table, was not confirmed from the DNA. TRBV1 corresponds to a pseudogene. CDR3 length: 14 residues. CDR3 amino acids: CASSQGTRSGEQYF. The CDR3 DNA is TGCGCCAGCAGCCAAGGCACGAGGTCTGGAGAGCAGTACTTC.

V gene TRBV11-3 combines with J gene TRBJ2-3; 9 bases align to TRBD2. The CDR3 is 16 amino acids. Unmatched junction bases numbered 6, after V lost 2 bases and J lost 3 bases. Per germline, CDR1 SGHNT and CDR2 YENEEA. The CDR3 sequence is CASSLWGGRATDTQYF. In DNA, the CDR3 is TGTGCCAGCAGCTTATGGGGCGGGAGGGCTACAGATACGCAGTATTTT.

The genes are TRBV19 and TRBJ1-5; a possible D gene is TRBD1 (5 bases). Germline V gene sequence: CDR1 LNHDA, CDR2 SQIVND (reference sequence). The V end was cut by 6 bases, the J end by 9 bases, with 15 bases between. The CDR3 is 13 amino acids. CDR3 sequence (DNA): TGTGCCAGTAGCCCAACGACTAGGGGGCCCCAGCATTTT. Its translation is CASSPTTRGPQHF. Full variable domain (missing parts from reference TRBV19 and TRBJ1-5): DGGITQSPKYLFRKEGQNVTLSCEQNLNHDAMYWYRQDPGQGLRLIYYSQIVNDFQKGDIAEGYSVSREKKESFPLTVTSAQKNPTAFYLCASSPTTRGPQHFGDGTRLSIL.

V usage is TRBV6-8 and J usage is TRBJ2-3, with D unclear. The CDR3 is 13 amino acids. Germline V gives CDR1 MNHGY, CDR2 SAAAGT. The V end lost 4 bases, the J end lost 4 bases, and 9 bases lay between the germline ends. CDR3 protein: CASSSGPPDTQYF. The CDR3 DNA follows: TGTGCCAGCAGTTCGGGCCCACCAGATACGCAGTATTTT.

The rearrangement links TRBV29-1 to TRBJ1-2, with 9 bases lining up with TRBD1. Trimming cost V 3 bases and J 8 bases; bases outside gene matches: 4. Germline CDR1 SQVTM, CDR2 ANQGSEA. This CDR3 contains 12 residues. The CDR3 coding sequence is TGCAGCGTTGACCGGACAGGGGAAGGCTACACCTTC. Translated: CSVDRTGEGYTF.

The chain combines TRBV6-8 with TRBJ2-5, with D uncertain. In germline, CDR1 is MNHGY, CDR2 SAAAGT. Trimming pared 4 bases from V and 4 bases from J, leaving 16 bases between. CDR3 size: 15 residues. CDR3 amino acids: CASSFRAPVSETQYF. CDR3 coding DNA: TGTGCCAGCAGTTTTCGGGCCCCGGTTTCAGAGACCCAGTACTTC.

The chain has TRBV7-5 and TRBJ2-2; the table's D call TRBD2 went unverified against the DNA. TRBV7-5 is a listed pseudogene. This CDR3 contains 15 residues. Here the CDR3 reads CASSYSGGHTGELFF. The DNA for the CDR3 is TGTGCCAGCAGCTATAGCGGGGGGCACACCGGGGAGCTGTTTTTT.

This clone has a single count. The genes are TRBV7-8 and TRBJ2-5; D might be TRBD1 (6 bases). Germline CDR1 SGHVS, CDR2 FQNEAQ. V lost 5 bases to trimming and J lost 2 bases, with 9 bases between them. The length of the CDR3 is 13 residues. CDR3 DNA: TGTGCCAGCAGCATAGGACAGCAAGAGACCCAGTACTTC. Translating gives CASSIGQQETQYF.

The V gene is TRBV30, the J gene TRBJ1-3; a weak D match, TRBD1 (5 bases). Per the germline V gene, CDR1 is GTSNPN and CDR2 is SVGIG (reference sequence). The CDR3 consists of 14 residues. Trimming shortened V by 0 bases and J by 4 bases, and 10 bases separated the two germline ends. CDR3 bases: TGTGCCTGGAGTGTCACCCGGGGGGGAAACACCATATATTTT. Protein product: CAWSVTRGGNTIYF.

V is TRBV5-1 and J is TRBJ2-5; 7 bases line up with TRBD1. Germline V gene data show CDR1 as SGHRS and CDR2 as YFSETQ. The CDR3 contains 14 residues. With 1 base clipped from V and 1 base from J, the junction kept 1 base outside the gene matches. The CDR3 nucleotides read TGCGCCAGCAGCTTGAGGGACAGCCAAGAGACCCAGTACTTC. Its translation: CASSLRDSQETQYF.

The chain uses TRBV28 and TRBJ1-2; D is perhaps TRBD1 (6 bases). This CDR3 has 15 amino acids. V lost 2 bases and J 5 bases, leaving 15 bases between the germline ends. Germline assignment: CDR1 MDHEN and CDR2 SYDVKM. The CDR3 here is CASSLGGGRPYGYTF. The CDR3, as DNA: TGTGCCAGCAGTTTAGGGGGGGGCAGACCTTATGGCTACACCTTC.

The chain carries TRBV19 and TRBJ2-1, with 7 nucleotides matching TRBD1. The length of the CDR3 is 15 residues. Trimming took 4 bases from V and 2 from J; bases not matched to a gene: 5. Germline values: CDR1 LNHDA, CDR2 SQIVND (reference sequence). The CDR3 sequence: CASSTPTGPYNEQFF. The CDR3 DNA reads TGTGCCAGTAGTACTCCGACAGGGCCCTACAATGAGCAGTTCTTC.

V is TRBV28 and J is TRBJ1-1; D perhaps matches TRBD1 (6 bases). The length of the CDR3 is 13 residues. Trimming stripped 2 bases from V and 8 bases from J, with 12 bases between. Germline CDR1 reads MDHEN; CDR2 reads SYDVKM. The CDR3 protein is CASSLTVGGEAFF. CDR3 DNA: TGTGCCAGCAGTTTAACGGTCGGGGGCGAAGCTTTCTTT.

This sequence joins TRBV28 and TRBJ1-5; D is perhaps TRBD1 (6 bases). The CDR3 totals 15 residues. With 3 bases removed from V and 2 bases from J, the gap between germline ends came to 11 bases. The germline gives CDR1 MDHEN, CDR2 SYDVKM. CDR3 region: CASSLVRGGNQPQHF. CDR3 DNA sequence: TGTGCCAGCAGTTTGGTCAGGGGCGGCAATCAGCCCCAGCATTTT.